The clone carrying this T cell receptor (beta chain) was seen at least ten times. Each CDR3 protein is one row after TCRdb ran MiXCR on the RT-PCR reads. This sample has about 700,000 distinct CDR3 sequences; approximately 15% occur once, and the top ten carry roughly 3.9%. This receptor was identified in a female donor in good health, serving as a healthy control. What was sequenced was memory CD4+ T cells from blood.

In DNA form, the CDR3 reads TGTGCCAGCACCGGAAACCAAGAGACCCAGTACTTC. It encodes CASTGNQETQYF. The rearrangement joins TRBV12-3 or TRBV12-4 to TRBJ2-5, with D unclear. With 7 bases removed from V and 0 bases from J, the gap between germline ends came to 6 bases. CDR3 length: 12 amino acids.